One and the same sample provided the 29 T cell receptor beta chains below, sequenced in a study of OX40 agonist ivuxolimab in advanced cancers. Only in-frame clones appear in the TCRdb table, and some are missing; sequencing was by immunoSEQ multiplex PCR. The repertoire holds about 70,000 clones, about 86% seen once, with about 2.2% in the top ten. Source: CD4+ or CD8+ T cells sorted from blood, taken in a trial of the OX40 agonist ivuxolimab. All receptors come from an adult with an advanced solid tumor such as melanoma, head and neck, liver or kidney cancer.

The CDR3 bases are TGTGCTAGTGGTCCGGGACAGTCTAGCAATGAGCAGTTCTTC. Translation: CASGPGQSSNEQFF. The chain links TRBV12-5 to TRBJ2-1, with TRBD1 identical over 7 bases. Germline CDR1 is LGHNT and CDR2 is FRNRAP. The J segment lost 6 bases and the V segment lost 5 bases, leaving 7 bases of the junction unmatched. The CDR3 sequence is 14 residues long. Full variable domain (rest looked up from reference TRBV12-5 and TRBJ2-1): DARVTQTPRHKVTEMGQEVTMRCQPILGHNTVFWYRQTMMQGLELLAYFRNRAPLDDSGMPKDRFSAEMPDATLATLKIQPSEPRDSAVYFCASGPGQSSNEQFFGPGTRLTVL.

The chain recombines TRBV18 with TRBJ1-3; TRBD1 matches at 7 bases. Germline CDR1 and CDR2: KGHSH and LQKENI. V shed 5 bases and J 0 bases; nucleotides not matched to a gene: 7. This CDR3 is 16 amino acids long. CDR3 in DNA: TGTGCCAGCTCATCCTCGGGACAGAGCTCTGGAAACACCATATATTTT. It specifies CASSSSGQSSGNTIYF.

V gene TRBV18 combines with J gene TRBJ2-3; 10 bases align to TRBD1. The CDR3 loop spans 15 amino acids. Trimming removed 3 bases from V and 5 bases from J; junction bases left unmatched: 5. Germline V gene lookup returns CDR1 KGHSH and CDR2 LQKENI. CDR3 protein: CASSPDRGRGDTQYF. CDR3 DNA: TGTGCCAGCTCACCCGACAGGGGGCGTGGAGATACGCAGTATTTT. The variable domain in full, completed from reference TRBV18 and TRBJ2-3, reads NAGVMQNPRHLVRRRGQEARLRCSPMKGHSHVYWYRQLPEEGLKFMVYLQKENIIDESGMPKERFSAEFPKEGPSILRIQQVVRGDSAAYFCASSPDRGRGDTQYFGPGTRLTVL.

V and J are TRBV18 and TRBJ1-2; 10 bases match TRBD1. Germline CDR1 and CDR2: KGHSH and LQKENI. V shed 1 base, J shed 3 bases, and the junction held 14 bases outside the gene matches. CDR3 size: 19 residues. The CDR3 loop reads CASSPRTAVGGQGDYGYTF. The DNA for the CDR3 is TGTGCCAGCTCACCACGAACGGCCGTTGGAGGACAGGGGGACTATGGCTACACCTTC. The full variable domain, completed using reference TRBV18 and TRBJ1-2, is NAGVMQNPRHLVRRRGQEARLRCSPMKGHSHVYWYRQLPEEGLKFMVYLQKENIIDESGMPKERFSAEFPKEGPSILRIQQVVRGDSAAYFCASSPRTAVGGQGDYGYTFGSGTRLTVV.

This clone was seen only once. The rearrangement uses TRBV4-3 and TRBJ2-7, with 11 bases that match TRBD2. CDR1 is LGHNA and CDR2 is YSLEER in the germline V gene. This CDR3 comprises 15 residues. V was clipped by 1 base and J by 4 bases; unmatched bases: 3. The CDR3 loop reads CASSQVASGGYEQYF. For the CDR3, the DNA is TGCGCCAGCAGCCAAGTCGCTAGCGGGGGGTACGAGCAGTACTTC.

The CDR3 nucleotides are TGTGCCAGCAGCTTGGGACACTTGAACACTGAAGCTTTCTTT. This sequence encodes CASSLGHLNTEAFF. This chain connects TRBV9 to TRBJ1-1; possible D gene TRBD1, 6 bases. This CDR3 has 14 amino acids. The germline V and J ends were trimmed by 4 bases and 0 bases, with 10 bases remaining between them. Germline CDR1 and CDR2: SGDLS and YYNGEE.

The chain joins TRBV19 to TRBJ2-3; 9 nucleotides align to TRBD1. V was clipped by 5 bases and J by 6 bases; unmatched bases: 6. The CDR3 extends over 14 amino acids. The germline V gene has CDR1 LNHDA and CDR2 SQIVND (reference sequence). The CDR3 loop is CASSARTGEDTQYF. CDR3 in DNA: TGTGCCAGTAGTGCCCGGACAGGGGAGGATACGCAGTATTTT.

The chain combines TRBV6-6 with TRBJ1-3, with D possibly being TRBD1 (5 bases). V lost 7 bases and J lost 4, with 20 bases in between. This CDR3 region has 16 residues. Germline CDR1 MNHNY, CDR2 SVGAGI (reference sequence). The CDR3 spells CASNKGYFAPGNTIYF. CDR3 bases: TGTGCCAGCAATAAGGGGTACTTCGCCCCGGGAAACACCATATATTTT.

V and J are TRBV6-1 and TRBJ1-1; D is ambiguous. Germline-derived CDR1 and CDR2 are MNHNS and SASEGT. Trimming removed 5 bases from V and 1 base from J, with 8 bases in between. There are 13 residues in the CDR3. The CDR3 DNA reads as TGTGCCAGCAGTTCCTCGCAGAACACTGAAGCTTTCTTT. It encodes CASSSSQNTEAFF.

J is TRBJ1-5 and V is TRBV5-1, with TRBD1 matching 7 bases. The CDR3 runs 14 residues. V shed 0 bases and J 7 bases; nucleotides not matched to a gene: 4. CDR1 and CDR2 from the germline V gene are SGHRS and YFSETQ. The CDR3 loop reads CASSLEGGGQPQHF. For the CDR3, the DNA is TGCGCCAGCAGCTTGGAAGGGGGCGGGCAGCCCCAGCATTTT.

This rearrangement joins TRBV28 to TRBJ2-7, with 12 bases that match TRBD2. This CDR3 spans 17 amino acids. Trimming took 7 bases from V and 1 from J; bases not matched to a gene: 11. Germline loops: CDR1 MDHEN, CDR2 SYDVKM. The CDR3, as DNA: TGTGCCAGCAACCGTCTAGCGGGAGGGCCGGGGTCCTACGAGCAGTACTTC. Its translation: CASNRLAGGPGSYEQYF.

This chain connects TRBV28 to TRBJ1-5; D ambiguous. This CDR3 spans 13 amino acids. Germline CDR1 and CDR2: MDHEN and SYDVKM. V gave up 3 bases and J gave up 7 bases, with 10 bases separating them. This CDR3 reads CASSFAVSQPQHF. The CDR3 bases are TGTGCCAGCAGTTTTGCGGTAAGCCAGCCCCAGCATTTT.

On this clone: The sample has other DNA sequences that encode this CDR3 too. The rearrangement joins TRBV7-9 to TRBJ2-7; no definite D call. The CDR3 contains 11 residues. Germline-derived CDR1 and CDR2 are SEHNR and FQNEAQ (reference sequence). The V end lost 5 bases, the J end lost 3 bases, and 5 bases lay between the germline ends. The chain's CDR3 is CASSLHYEQYF. The DNA for the CDR3 is TGTGCCAGCAGCCTTCACTACGAGCAGTACTTC.

V and J are TRBV4-2 and TRBJ2-2, with TRBD1 matching 7 bases. V lost 4 bases and J lost 1; bases outside the gene matches: 0. This CDR3 region has 14 residues. The V gene's germline CDR1 is LGHNA and CDR2 YNFKEQ. As DNA, the CDR3 is TGTGCCAGCAGCCGACAGGGGAACACCGGGGAGCTGTTTTTT. Amino acid sequence: CASSRQGNTGELFF.

The chain carries TRBV7-6 and TRBJ2-1; D is unresolved. Trimming cost V 5 bases and J 6 bases, with 5 bases left between them. From germline, CDR1 is SGHVS and CDR2 FNYEAQ. The CDR3 has 11 amino acids. The CDR3, as DNA: TGTGCCAGCAGCCCCTCCAATGAGCAGTTCTTC. This codes for CASSPSNEQFF. The full variable domain, rest sourced from reference TRBV7-6 and TRBJ2-1, is GAGVSQSPRYKVTKRGQDVALRCDPISGHVSLYWYRQALGQGPEFLTYFNYEAQQDKSGLPNDRFSAERPEGSISTLTIQRTEQRDSAMYRCASSPSNEQFFGPGTRLTVL.

The V call is TRBV5-4, the J call TRBJ1-2; D is unclear. The length of the CDR3 is 14 residues. The V gene's germline CDR1 is SGHNT and CDR2 YYREEE (reference sequence). Trimming took 3 bases from V and 6 from J, leaving 15 bases between them. This CDR3 is CASSSGIKPDGYTF. The DNA of the CDR3 is TGTGCCAGCAGCTCCGGGATTAAACCGGATGGCTACACCTTC.

The genes are TRBV28 and TRBJ1-5, with 8 nucleotides matching TRBD1. V shed 8 bases and J 0 bases; nucleotides not matched to a gene: 6. CDR1 is MDHEN and CDR2 is SYDVKM in the germline V gene. This CDR3 has 15 amino acids. This CDR3 reads CASGGTGDSNQPQHF. CDR3 DNA sequence: TGTGCCAGCGGTGGGACAGGAGATAGCAATCAGCCCCAGCATTTT. The whole variable domain, remainder taken from reference TRBV28 and TRBJ1-5, is DVKVTQSSRYLVKRTGEKVFLECVQDMDHENMFWYRQDPGLGLRLIYFSYDVKMKEKGDIPEGYSVSREKKERFSLILESASTNQTSMYLCASGGTGDSNQPQHFGDGTRLSIL.

The rearrangement links TRBV7-8 to TRBJ2-3; D gene uncertain. The CDR3 is made up of 14 amino acids. The germline V and J ends were trimmed by 3 bases and 4 bases, with 11 bases remaining between them. Germline-derived CDR1 and CDR2 are SGHVS and FQNEAQ. The CDR3 region is CASSLGIGADTQYF. The CDR3, as DNA: TGTGCCAGCAGCTTGGGCATTGGAGCAGATACGCAGTATTTT.

This clone was seen a single time. The CDR3 nucleotides are TGTGCCAGTAGTCCCGACAGGGATCCATACGAGCAGTACTTC. This encodes CASSPDRDPYEQYF. The chain is built from TRBV19 and TRBJ2-7, with 7 bases identical to TRBD1. The CDR3 covers 14 residues. Germline CDR1 is LNHDA and CDR2 is SQIVND (reference sequence). Germline trimming cut 5 bases from V and 4 bases from J; bases unmatched to any gene: 8. The whole variable domain, filled in from reference TRBV19 and TRBJ2-7, reads DGGITQSPKYLFRKEGQNVTLSCEQNLNHDAMYWYRQDPGQGLRLIYYSQIVNDFQKGDIAEGYSVSREKKESFPLTVTSAQKNPTAFYLCASSPDRDPYEQYFGPGTRLTVT.

The chain recombines TRBV11-3 with TRBJ2-1; the D is unclear. The CDR3 runs 16 residues. The V gene's germline CDR1 is SGHNT and CDR2 YENEEA. V lost 1 base to trimming and J lost 1 base, with 11 bases between them. In DNA, the CDR3 is TGTGCCAGCAGCTTAGGCCGGCGGCTTTCCTACAATGAGCAGTTCTTC. It codes for CASSLGRRLSYNEQFF.

This chain joins TRBV5-5 and TRBJ1-1, with a weak D call TRBD1 (5 bases). V lost 1 base and J lost 4, with 11 bases in between. The germline V gene encodes CDR1 SGHKS and CDR2 YYEKEE (reference sequence). The CDR3 loop spans 14 amino acids. The CDR3 DNA is TGTGCCAGCAGCTTGCTGCCAGGGCTCACTGAAGCTTTCTTT. It yields the protein CASSLLPGLTEAFF.

The V call is TRBV7-2, the J call TRBJ2-3, with 9 bases lining up with TRBD1. Germline V lookup: CDR1 SGHTA, CDR2 FQGNSA. The CDR3 sequence is 13 residues long. The V and J ends lost 5 bases and 5 bases, in that order; junction bases with no gene match: 2. The DNA of the CDR3 is TGTGCCAGCAGCCTGGGACAGGGAGATACGCAGTATTTT. The encoded protein is CASSLGQGDTQYF. Variable domain in full (rest from reference TRBV7-2 and TRBJ2-3): GAGVSQSPSNKVTEKGKDVELRCDPISGHTALYWYRQSLGQGLEFLIYFQGNSAPDKSGLPSDRFSAERTGGSVSTLTIQRTQQEDSAVYLCASSLGQGDTQYFGPGTRLTVL.

The J gene is TRBJ2-2, the V gene TRBV11-3; D call uncertain. V lost 1 base, J lost 9 bases, and 12 bases lay in between. The CDR3 loop spans 14 amino acids. Germline V gene sequence: CDR1 SGHNT, CDR2 YENEEA. The CDR3 reads CASSLGAQRRELFF. CDR3 nucleotide sequence: TGTGCCAGCAGCTTAGGGGCTCAACGCCGGGAGCTGTTTTTT.

V usage is TRBV5-5 and J usage is TRBJ2-3; a possible D gene is TRBD2 (5 bases). The CDR3 has 15 amino acids. Germline V CDR1 and CDR2: SGHKS, YYEKEE (reference sequence). V was shortened by 0 bases and J by 5 bases, with 13 bases between the two germline ends. Written as DNA, the CDR3 is TGTGCCAGCAGCTTGGTTGTGGGAGTTGGAGATACGCAGTATTTT. Translated, it gives CASSLVVGVGDTQYF.

The V call is TRBV18, the J call TRBJ2-6; a weak D match, TRBD1 (6 bases). This CDR3 comprises 18 residues. Germline lookup yields CDR1 KGHSH and CDR2 LQKENI. V dropped 1 base and J dropped 2 bases, with 15 bases sitting between them. The CDR3 is CASSPQATGSTGANVLTF. The CDR3 nucleotides read TGTGCCAGCTCACCACAGGCGACAGGATCTACTGGGGCCAACGTCCTGACTTTC.

This clone came up once. V and J are TRBV7-9 and TRBJ2-3, with no clear D. The germline CDR1 and CDR2 sequences are SEHNR and FQNEAQ (reference sequence). The CDR3 contains 14 residues. V was cut by 6 bases and J by 1 base, with 11 bases left in between. The CDR3 protein is CASSPRVGTDTQYF. The CDR3 nucleotides read TGTGCCAGCAGTCCTCGGGTGGGCACAGATACGCAGTATTTT.

The chain is built from TRBV5-3 and TRBJ2-1; 10 bases are shared with TRBD2. TRBV5-3 is assigned to the ORF class and has an uncertain function. Trimming at V came to 2 bases and at J to 10 bases, leaving 12 bases not matched to a gene. The CDR3 loop spans 16 amino acids. As DNA, the CDR3 is TGTGCCAGAAGCTTCCTCTGGACTAGCGGCGAGAGGGAGCAGTTCTTC. Protein sequence: CARSFLWTSGEREQFF.

The rearrangement links TRBV5-1 to TRBJ1-4, with no clear D. There are 13 residues in the CDR3. Trimming took off 1 base at V and 7 bases at J, with 8 bases between the two ends. Germline V gene data show CDR1 as SGHRS and CDR2 as YFSETQ. CDR3 in amino acids: CASSLRAGEKLFF. Written as DNA, the CDR3 is TGCGCCAGCAGCTTGCGGGCCGGTGAAAAACTGTTTTTT.

The rearrangement links TRBV5-4 to TRBJ2-1, with 10 bases lining up with TRBD2. CDR1 and CDR2 from the germline V gene are SGHNT and YYREEE (reference sequence). This CDR3 spans 15 amino acids. V shed 1 base, J shed 8 bases, and the junction held 6 bases outside the gene matches. The CDR3 reads CASSLSSGSGDEQFF. DNA of the CDR3: TGTGCCAGCAGCTTGTCTAGCGGGAGTGGCGATGAGCAGTTCTTC.